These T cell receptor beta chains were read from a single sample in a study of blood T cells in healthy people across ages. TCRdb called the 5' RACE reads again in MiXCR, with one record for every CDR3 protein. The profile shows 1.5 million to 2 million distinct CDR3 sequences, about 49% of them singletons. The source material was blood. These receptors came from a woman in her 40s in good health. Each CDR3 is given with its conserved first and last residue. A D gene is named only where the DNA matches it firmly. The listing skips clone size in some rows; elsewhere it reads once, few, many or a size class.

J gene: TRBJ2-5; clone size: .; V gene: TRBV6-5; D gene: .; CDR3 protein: CASSYSGSYGRETQYF; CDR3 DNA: TGTGCCAGCAGTTACTCGGGCAGCTACGGTAGAGAGACCCAGTACTTC
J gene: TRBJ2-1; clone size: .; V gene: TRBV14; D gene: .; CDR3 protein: CASSHTASYNEQFF; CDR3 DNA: TGTGCCAGCAGCCATACAGCCTCCTACAATGAGCAGTTCTTC
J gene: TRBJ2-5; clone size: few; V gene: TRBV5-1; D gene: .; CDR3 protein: CASSLRRGRLETQYF; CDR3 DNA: TGCGCCAGCAGCCTCCGACGGGGGAGATTGGAGACCCAGTACTTC
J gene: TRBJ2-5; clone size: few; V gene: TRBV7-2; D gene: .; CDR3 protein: CASSRDSTETQYF; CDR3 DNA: TGTGCCAGCAGCCGGGACTCCACAGAGACCCAGTACTTC
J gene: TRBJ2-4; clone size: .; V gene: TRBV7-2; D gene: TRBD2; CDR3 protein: CASSPPERGAGNIQYF; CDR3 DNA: TGTGCCAGCAGCCCCCCGGAGCGGGGGGCAGGGAACATTCAGTACTTC
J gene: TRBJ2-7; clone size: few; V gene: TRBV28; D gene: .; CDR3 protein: CASRLSGTSSYEQYF; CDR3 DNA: TGTGCCAGCAGACTATCCGGGACGTCCTCCTACGAGCAGTACTTC
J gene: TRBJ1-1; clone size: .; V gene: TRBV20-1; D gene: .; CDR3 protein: CSASQGVNTEAFF; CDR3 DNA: TGCAGTGCTAGTCAGGGAGTGAACACTGAAGCTTTCTTT
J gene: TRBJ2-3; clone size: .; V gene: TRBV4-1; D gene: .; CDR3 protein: CASSRGQSSTDTQYF; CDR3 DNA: TGCGCCAGCAGCCGAGGACAGTCTAGCACAGATACGCAGTATTTT
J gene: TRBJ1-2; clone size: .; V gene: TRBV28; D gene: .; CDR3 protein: CASQMRVLGYGYTF; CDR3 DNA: TGTGCCAGCCAGATGAGGGTGCTTGGCTATGGCTACACCTTC
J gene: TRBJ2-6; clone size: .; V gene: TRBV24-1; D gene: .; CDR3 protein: CATSGSSAGANVLTF; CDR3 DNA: TGTGCCACCAGCGGAAGCTCAGCCGGGGCCAACGTCCTGACTTTC
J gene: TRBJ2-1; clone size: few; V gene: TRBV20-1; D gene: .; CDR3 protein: CSARAGTNSYNEQFF; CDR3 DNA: TGCAGTGCTAGGGCTGGGACAAACTCCTACAATGAGCAGTTCTTC